Detailed here is one TCR beta chain. Its antigen remains unidentified. The sample belongs to a study of shared clonotypes between healthy human individuals. Study-wide results and limits: Generation probability values for non-shared clonotypes were lower than those for clonotypes shared by all four donors.

J gave up 0 bases and V 4 bases, and 8 bases lay outside the gene matches. CDR1 LNHDA and CDR2 SQIVND come from the germline V gene (reference sequence). The CDR3 loop spans 17 amino acids. Data came from immunoSEQ multiplex PCR; TCRdb stores just in-frame clones and leaves some out. There are roughly 1,100,000 clones in the sample; about 80% occur only once, and about 1.5% lies in the top ten. Investigators divided CD4+ cells into CD45RA+ naive and CD45RA-negative memory subsets. This TCR was recovered from a man between 18 and 35 years old in good health. The V and J genes are TRBV19 and TRBJ2-3, with 9 bases aligning to TRBD1. The sequenced sample was memory CD4+ T cells sorted from blood. Subset: CD45RA-negative fraction. The CDR3, as DNA: TGTGCCAGTAGTAGACAGGGGGTGTTTGGTAGCACAGATACGCAGTATTTT. Protein sequence: CASSRQGVFGSTDTQYF.